The source of this T cell receptor beta chain is a study of T cell responses to AZD1222 COVID-19 vaccine (dated by TCRdb to 2020 to 2023). The study in broad terms: A total of about 250 trial participants underwent TCR sequencing, of whom about 210 had received two doses of AZD1222 and about 25 had received two doses of the MenACWY control vaccine. Trial participants were enrolled by age into 18-55, 56-69 and 70-plus year subgroups, with about 150, 28 and 57 TCR-sequenced participants respectively. Results and caveats for the whole study, not just this receptor: In the small 56-69-year group, the increase in depth fell short of significance, most likely because of low power. Because no day 14 peak-response samples were available, the repertoires could be characterized only after the peak T cell response. Nearly half of unique spike-specific TCRs reportedly recognized epitopes outside regions mutated in the B.1.351 and B.1.1.7 variants. Vaccine-associated CD4 TCRs spanned the whole spike protein, with dominant responses in regions 160-218 and 743-854. Spike-specific TCR breadth and depth rose significantly after two AZD1222 doses compared with day 0 and with MenACWY recipients. Conclusions about previously exposed vaccinees are limited because only a handful of AZD1222 recipients were SARS-CoV-2 seropositive at baseline. Participants were mostly white British and included more females than males, and it was suggested by the authors that clonal diversity may have been underestimated.

The CDR3 regions of human TCRbeta chains were subjected to immunosequencing. In the source study's methods: Repertoire TCRs were checked for matches against a reference library of SARS-CoV-2-specific TCRs that had been generated using the MIRA antigen-specificity platform. Breadth was defined as the fraction of unique TCRs that were SARS-CoV-2-associated, and depth was defined as the fraction of total T cells that were SARS-CoV-2-associated. Using the MIRA data, every spike-specific TCR was mapped to the spike region that the TCR reacted to and assigned to either a CD4 or a CD8 class. Log10-transformed breadth and depth values were compared by one-way ANOVA with Sidak's multiple comparisons tests. The source is immuneACCESS, and TCRdb retained only in-frame sequences with V and J called. Part of the clones is not carried over; for the studies checked, unresolved V genes explain less than half of this, and the remainder is unexplained. The V and J calls and the clone size are those of that table, but D and trimming were determined from the DNA. The sample table holds some 170,000 clones, of which about 92% were seen once. The ten largest account for around 4.4% of the sample.

Explained via the paper, the time point label denotes: baseline before first vaccination. The sample's treatment or condition label is to be understood as: meningococcal conjugate vaccine given as trial control. Samples from vaccinated people were obtained from the UK trials COV001 and COV002, which included a single-blind randomized controlled phase 2/3 trial of AZD1222 (ChAdOx1 nCoV-19) in healthy adults. For TCRbeta chain sequencing, PBMC samples from trial participants were taken at day 0 and at day 28 after the second dose. With respect to this clone: Its binding antigen is unknown. Per-nucleotide qualities are absent, and no much larger clonotype sits a single base away.

CDR1 and CDR2, looked up from the germline V gene (reference sequence), are DFQATT and SNEGSKA. The V and J ends are trimmed by 3 bases and 1 base, leaving 6 bases between them. From cysteine to phenylalanine, the CDR3 is 12 amino acids long. CDR3 DNA is the only sequence kept; it has 36 bases, read in frame from the first base. This chain joins TRBV20-1 to TRBJ2-5, with no D gene named confidently. The sample consisted of peripheral blood, taken on day 0 of MenACWY control vaccination. The sequence was obtained from an adult in good health. The encoded CDR3 is CSASGLQETQYF. The DNA reads TGCAGTGCTAGTGGCCTCCAAGAGACCCAGTACTTC.